The 2 T cell receptor beta chains listed next were all sequenced from one sample in a study of control samples from healthy donors and cancer patients. Data came from immunoSEQ multiplex PCR; TCRdb stores just in-frame clones and leaves some out. The table includes about 150,000 clones, around 96% detected once. The source material was blood. These receptor sequences come from a man aged 35-49 years in good health.

The rearrangement uses TRBV6-5 and TRBJ2-2; D perhaps matches TRBD1 (5 bases). The CDR3 runs 14 residues. The V end lost 10 bases, the J end lost 3 bases, and 15 bases lay between the germline ends. Germline V CDR1 and CDR2: MNHEY, SVGAGI. The chain's CDR3 is CAIASQGDTGELFF. In nucleotides, the CDR3 is TGTGCCATTGCTAGTCAGGGCGACACCGGGGAGCTGTTTTTT.

V gene TRBV7-8 combines with J gene TRBJ1-2; TRBD1 is a possible D gene (5 bases). This CDR3 contains 14 residues. Looked up from germline, CDR1 is SGHVS and CDR2 is FQNEAQ. V lost 1 base to trimming and J lost 4 bases, with 10 bases between them. The CDR3: CASSLGQLGYGYTF. CDR3 bases: TGTGCCAGCAGCTTAGGACAGCTCGGCTATGGCTACACCTTC.